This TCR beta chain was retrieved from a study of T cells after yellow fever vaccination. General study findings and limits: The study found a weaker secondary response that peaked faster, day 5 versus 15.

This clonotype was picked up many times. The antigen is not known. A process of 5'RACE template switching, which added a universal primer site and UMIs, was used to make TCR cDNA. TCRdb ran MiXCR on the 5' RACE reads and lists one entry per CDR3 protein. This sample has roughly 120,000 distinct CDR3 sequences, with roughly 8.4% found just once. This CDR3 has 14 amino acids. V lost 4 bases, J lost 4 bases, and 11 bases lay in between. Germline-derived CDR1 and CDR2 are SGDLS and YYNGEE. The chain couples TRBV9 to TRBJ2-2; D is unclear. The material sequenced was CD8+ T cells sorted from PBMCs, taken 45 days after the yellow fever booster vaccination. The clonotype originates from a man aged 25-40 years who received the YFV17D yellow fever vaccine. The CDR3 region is CASSPEWGTGELFF. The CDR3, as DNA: TGTGCCAGCAGCCCCGAGTGGGGCACCGGGGAGCTGTTTTTT.